This TCR beta chain was found in a study of blood T cell repertoires in COVID-19. As for the study in general: Researchers got acute and convalescent COVID-19 samples from the United States, Italy and Spain.

Per the original methods: Reference gene primer amplification yielded estimated nucleated cell counts. Sequencing was performed with immunoSEQ multiplex PCR; in TCRdb, only in-frame clones are kept and a portion is missing. The V and J calls and clone size were taken over from that table, and D and trimming were inferred from the DNA. The repertoire holds about 58,000 clones, with 90% as singletons. V lost 4 bases, J lost 3 bases, and 8 bases stayed unmatched. Germline-derived CDR1 and CDR2 are MNHEY and SMNVEV (reference sequence). The CDR3 is made up of 17 amino acids. The V and J genes are TRBV27 and TRBJ2-1; 11 bases fit TRBD2. Sequencing input: peripheral blood. This clonotype was obtained from a man aged 55 to 70 with active COVID-19. The CDR3 coding sequence is TGTGCCAGCAGTTGGGGCCTAGCGGGGGGAATCTACAATGAGCAGTTCTTC. This sequence encodes CASSWGLAGGIYNEQFF.